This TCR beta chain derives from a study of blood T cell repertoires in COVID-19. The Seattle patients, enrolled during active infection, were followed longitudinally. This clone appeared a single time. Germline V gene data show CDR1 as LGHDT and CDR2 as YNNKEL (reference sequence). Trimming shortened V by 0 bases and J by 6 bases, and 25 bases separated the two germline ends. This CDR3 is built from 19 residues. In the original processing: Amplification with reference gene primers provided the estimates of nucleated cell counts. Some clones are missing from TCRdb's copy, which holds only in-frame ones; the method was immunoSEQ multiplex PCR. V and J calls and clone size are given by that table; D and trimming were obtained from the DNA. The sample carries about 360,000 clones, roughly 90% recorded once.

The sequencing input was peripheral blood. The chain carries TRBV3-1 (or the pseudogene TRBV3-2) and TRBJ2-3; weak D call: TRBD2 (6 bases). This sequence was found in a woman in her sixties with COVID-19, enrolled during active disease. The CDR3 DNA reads TGTGCCAGCAGCCAAGATGTGATTCGGGCGGGGCCCTCCCCCGATACGCAGTATTTT. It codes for CASSQDVIRAGPSPDTQYF.